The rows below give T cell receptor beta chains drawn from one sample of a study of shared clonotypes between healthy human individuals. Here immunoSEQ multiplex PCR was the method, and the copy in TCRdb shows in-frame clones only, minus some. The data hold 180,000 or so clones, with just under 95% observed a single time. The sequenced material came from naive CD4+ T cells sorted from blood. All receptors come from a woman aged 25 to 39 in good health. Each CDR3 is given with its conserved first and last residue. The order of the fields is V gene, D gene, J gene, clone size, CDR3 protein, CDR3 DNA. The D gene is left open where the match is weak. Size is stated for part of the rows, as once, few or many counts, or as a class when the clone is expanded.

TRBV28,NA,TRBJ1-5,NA,CASSSLTGHKPRLSNQPQHF,TGTGCCAGCAGTTCCTTAACGGGACACAAACCAAGACTAAGCAATCAGCCCCAGCATTTT
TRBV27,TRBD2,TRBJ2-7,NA,CASSLGTSGKPYEQYF,TGTGCCAGCAGTCTCGGGACTAGCGGGAAGCCCTACGAGCAGTACTTC
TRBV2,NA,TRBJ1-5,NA,CASSETEPNQPQHF,TGTGCCAGCAGTGAAACTGAACCCAATCAGCCCCAGCATTTT
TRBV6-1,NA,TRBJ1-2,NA,CASSEGGRVNGYTF,TGTGCCAGCAGTGAAGGGGGCAGGGTGAATGGCTACACCTTC
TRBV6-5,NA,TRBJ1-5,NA,CASSFNRDDNQPQHF,TGTGCCAGCAGTTTTAACCGGGACGATAATCAGCCCCAGCATTTT
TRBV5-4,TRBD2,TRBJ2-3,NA,CASSPGGGTYTDTQYF,TGTGCCAGCAGCCCCGGCGGGGGTACCTACACAGATACGCAGTATTTT
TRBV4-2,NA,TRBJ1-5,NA,CASSQDFRQDSNQPQHF,TGTGCCAGCAGCCAAGATTTCCGACAGGATAGCAATCAGCCCCAGCATTTT
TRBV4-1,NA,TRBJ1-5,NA,CASSQAGRGSNQPQHF,TGCGCCAGCAGCCAAGCAGGCCGGGGGAGCAATCAGCCCCAGCATTTT
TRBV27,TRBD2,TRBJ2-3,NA,CASSPGLAGGTDTQYF,TGTGCCAGCAGTCCAGGACTAGCGGGAGGTACAGATACGCAGTATTTT
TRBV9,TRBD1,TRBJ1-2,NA,CASSKGTGNYGYTF,TGTGCCAGCAGCAAAGGGACAGGAAACTATGGCTACACCTTC
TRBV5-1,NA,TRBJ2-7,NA,CASSLAGKHEQYF,TGCGCCAGCAGCTTGGCGGGGAAACACGAGCAGTACTTC
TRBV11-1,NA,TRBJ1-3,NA,CASSLDGSLPPGNTIYF,TGTGCCAGCAGCTTAGACGGCAGTCTTCCCCCTGGAAACACCATATATTTT
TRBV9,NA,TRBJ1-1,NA,CASSETLGGLGMNTEAFF,TGTGCCAGCAGCGAGACTCTTGGGGGGCTTGGGATGAACACTGAAGCTTTCTTT
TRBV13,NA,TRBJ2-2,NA,CASSHSRGRTGELFF,TGTGCCAGCAGCCACTCGCGGGGGCGCACCGGGGAGCTGTTTTTT
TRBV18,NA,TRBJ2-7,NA,CASSPSGERDEQYF,TGTGCCAGCTCACCTTCGGGGGAGCGGGACGAGCAGTACTTC
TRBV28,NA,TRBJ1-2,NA,CATVRDSNYGYTF,TGTGCCACCGTCCGAGACAGCAACTATGGCTACACCTTC
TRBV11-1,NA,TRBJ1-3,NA,CASSIGLAVGNTIYF,TGTGCCAGCAGCATCGGACTGGCGGTGGGAAACACCATATATTTT
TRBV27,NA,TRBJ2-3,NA,CASSLGQADTQYF,TGTGCCAGCAGTTTAGGGCAGGCAGATACGCAGTATTTT
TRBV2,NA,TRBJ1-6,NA,CASRPQGGRNSPLHF,TGTGCCAGCAGGCCACAGGGAGGGCGTAATTCACCCCTCCACTTT
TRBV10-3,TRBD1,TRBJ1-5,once,CAIAGQGGNQPQHF,TGTGCCATCGCGGGACAGGGTGGGAATCAGCCCCAGCATTTT
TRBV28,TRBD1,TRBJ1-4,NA,CASSAHRGTNEKLFF,TGTGCCAGCAGTGCCCACAGGGGGACTAATGAAAAACTGTTTTTT